A selection of T cell receptor beta chains follows, all from one sample in a study of cytomegalovirus exposure and HLA in healthy donors. Some clones are missing from TCRdb's copy, which holds only in-frame ones; the method was immunoSEQ multiplex PCR. The table has about 70,000 clones, 74% seen once. The sequencing input was PBMCs. The receptors here all came from an older woman in good health and CMV-seropositive. Both conserved end residues are part of each CDR3. D genes are given only for firm matches. Expanded clones get a size class; other rows say once, few or many, or leave the size out.

abundance	v_gene	d_gene	j_gene	CDR3nt	CDR3aa
few	TRBV11-2	NA	TRBJ2-7	TGTGCCAGCAGCACCTCCAAGAATAGCCACGAGCAGTACTTC	CASSTSKNSHEQYF
NA	TRBV18	TRBD1	TRBJ2-3	TGTGCCAGCTTCTATAGACAGGGTGGCACAGATACGCAGTATTTT	CASFYRQGGTDTQYF
NA	TRBV6-1	TRBD1	TRBJ1-1	TGTGCCAGCACTACCCCAGGGGGCCGGGCTGAAGCTTTCTTT	CASTTPGGRAEAFF
NA	TRBV5-1	TRBD2	TRBJ2-3	TGCGCCAGCAGCTTGGGTAGCGGGGGGGCCGTCGGCACAGATACGCAGTATTTT	CASSLGSGGAVGTDTQYF
NA	TRBV5-4	TRBD2	TRBJ2-1	TGTGCCAGCAGCCCGGGACTAGCGGGAGCATACAATGAGCAGTTCTTC	CASSPGLAGAYNEQFF
NA	TRBV5-6	TRBD1	TRBJ2-1	TGTGCCAGCAGCCCAATCGGGACAGAAAATTACAATGAGCAGTTCTTC	CASSPIGTENYNEQFF
few	TRBV4-2	TRBD2	TRBJ2-2	TGTGCCAGCACCGTTAGCGGGGCCTTCACCGGGGAGCTGTTTTTT	CASTVSGAFTGELFF
NA	TRBV6-5	TRBD2	TRBJ2-3	TGTGCCAGCAGTTACTGGGGGGGAAAAGGGACAGATACGCAGTATTTT	CASSYWGGKGTDTQYF
once	TRBV5-6	NA	TRBJ1-6	TGTGCCAGCAGCCTCCCAACAGGGAAGGGTAATTCACCCCTCCACTTT	CASSLPTGKGNSPLHF
NA	TRBV5-6	NA	TRBJ2-1	TGTGCCAGCAGCCCAACTAAAGGACAGCTCACCTACAATGAGCAGTTCTTC	CASSPTKGQLTYNEQFF
NA	TRBV5-5	TRBD1	TRBJ1-5	TGTGCCAGCAGCTTAGGACAGGGGTATACAAGCAATCAGCCCCAGCATTTT	CASSLGQGYTSNQPQHF
NA	TRBV5-1	NA	TRBJ1-4	TGCGCCAGCAGCCCCGTGGACGGGAACGAAAAACTGTTTTTT	CASSPVDGNEKLFF
few	TRBV2	NA	TRBJ1-3	TGTGCCAGCAGTATAGGGGTCTTTGACACCATATATTTT	CASSIGVFDTIYF
NA	TRBV25-1	TRBD2	TRBJ2-1	TGTGCCAGCAGGGCGGATAGCGGGGAGTCCTACAATGAGCAGTTCTTC	CASRADSGESYNEQFF
NA	TRBV6-7	NA	TRBJ2-3	TGTGCCAGCAGTTATCTTGGGGCCTCAGATACGCAGTATTTT	CASSYLGASDTQYF
NA	TRBV29-1	NA	TRBJ2-5	TGCAGCGTTGACGGACACAAAGGGTGGGAGACCCAGTACTTC	CSVDGHKGWETQYF
few	TRBV6-1	NA	TRBJ2-3	TGTGCCAGCAGTGAGAAGGGGGGCACAGATACGCAGTATTTT	CASSEKGGTDTQYF
NA	TRBV5-4	NA	TRBJ1-6	TGTGCCAGCAGCTTGATTGACTGGAGCTCCTATAATTCACCCCTCCACTTT	CASSLIDWSSYNSPLHF
NA	TRBV6-5	TRBD2	TRBJ2-3	TGTGCCAGCACGGCGGGGGGGTCAGATACGCAGTATTTT	CASTAGGSDTQYF
NA	TRBV11-3	TRBD1	TRBJ2-7	TGTGCCAGCAGCTTCGGGACAGGGGGCTCCTACGAGCAGTACTTC	CASSFGTGGSYEQYF
NA	TRBV2	NA	TRBJ2-2	TGTGCCAGCAGAGAGGGAGAGACCGGGGAGCTGTTTTTT	CASREGETGELFF
NA	TRBV7-2	NA	TRBJ2-7	TGTGCCAGCAGCTTACTACAGCTAACCTACGAGCAGTACTTC	CASSLLQLTYEQYF
NA	TRBV5-1	TRBD2	TRBJ2-7	TGCGCCAGCAGCTTTAGCGGGGGGCCCTACGAGCAGTACTTC	CASSFSGGPYEQYF
NA	TRBV5-1	TRBD1	TRBJ2-7	TGCGCCAGCAGCTTGAATATTTTAGGGGGACAGGGGGCGAAGAGAGCCTACGAGCAGTACTTC	CASSLNILGGQGAKRAYEQYF
NA	TRBV30	NA	TRBJ1-3	TGTGCTCACACAGAACTCTCTGGAAACACCATATATTTT	CAHTELSGNTIYF
NA	TRBV6-5	NA	TRBJ2-3	TGTGCCAGCAGTTACTCCGACAGAATAGATACGCAGTATTTT	CASSYSDRIDTQYF
NA	TRBV30	NA	TRBJ1-2	TGTGCCTGGGGATCACAGGTTAACTATGGCTACACCTTC	CAWGSQVNYGYTF
NA	TRBV9	TRBD2	TRBJ2-3	TGTGCCAGCAGCATAGCGGGGGGGACAGATACGCAGTATTTT	CASSIAGGTDTQYF
few	TRBV5-4	NA	TRBJ2-5	TGTGCCAGCAGCTTCAGGGGCCGGGAGACCCAGTACTTC	CASSFRGRETQYF
NA	TRBV7-6	NA	TRBJ1-5	TGTGCCAGCAGCTTAGGGAGTGCAGGGTCCGGGTGGCCCCAGCATTTT	CASSLGSAGSGWPQHF
once	TRBV19	NA	TRBJ2-5	TGTGCCAGTAGTATAAATCGAGGGGAGACCCAGTACTTC	CASSINRGETQYF
NA	TRBV10-1	NA	TRBJ1-1	TGCGCCAGCAGTGATCAGGGTTCGAACACTGAAGCTTTCTTT	CASSDQGSNTEAFF
NA	TRBV5-1	NA	TRBJ1-4	TGCGCCAGCAGCTTGGGGGGCAGGGCTAATGAAAAACTGTTTTTT	CASSLGGRANEKLFF
NA	TRBV14	TRBD2	TRBJ2-1	TGTGCCAGCAGCCAGCCACTACTAGCGGGAGCGATCAATGAGCAGTTCTTC	CASSQPLLAGAINEQFF
once	TRBV10-3	NA	TRBJ2-7	TGTGCCATCAGTCAGACAGAAGTGTCCTATGAGCAGTACTTC	CAISQTEVSYEQYF
few	TRBV30	NA	TRBJ1-2	TGTGCCTGGGCAACAGGGAACCTCTATGGCTACACCTTC	CAWATGNLYGYTF
NA	TRBV6-5	NA	TRBJ2-7	TGTGCCAGCAGTCCGGGAGTATCCTACGAGCAGTACTTC	CASSPGVSYEQYF